The 21 T cell receptor beta chains below come from one sample, sequenced in a study of patients and donors after allogeneic stem cell transplantation. TCRdb re-called the RT-PCR reads through MiXCR, storing one row per CDR3 protein. Among approximately 430,000 distinct CDR3 sequences listed, approximately 16% were seen once. Material: blood, either unsorted or a sorted T cell fraction (not recorded which). The receptors were gathered from a human donor who was either an allogeneic HSCT recipient or a stem cell or donor lymphocyte infusion donor (not recorded which). It is not recorded whose cells these are; they may come from a transplant donor.

This clonotype was seen only a few times. The V gene is TRBV12-3 or TRBV12-4, the J gene TRBJ1-5, with 7 bases fitting TRBD1. V trimming: 4 bases; J trimming: 15 bases; junction bases outside the gene matches: 9. The CDR3 is 12 amino acids. The CDR3 nucleotides are TGTGCCAGCAGTTCCCGGACAGGTACTAGGCATTTT. It encodes CASSSRTGTRHF.

This clonotype appeared a few times. V usage is TRBV9 and J usage is TRBJ2-1; no clear D. CDR3 length: 11 residues. Trimming removed 3 bases at V and 10 bases at J, with 8 bases between. Germline V gene data show CDR1 as SGDLS and CDR2 as YYNGEE. CDR3: CASSAYEEQFF. In nucleotides, the CDR3 is TGTGCCAGCAGCGCCTATGAGGAGCAGTTCTTC.

The chain joins TRBV20-1 to TRBJ2-1; D gene ambiguous. V was clipped by 1 base and J by 8 bases, with 12 bases between them. The CDR3 contains 13 residues. Germline CDR1 is DFQATT and CDR2 is SNEGSKA (reference sequence). This chain's CDR3 is CSARGRSVHEQFF. In DNA, the CDR3 is TGCAGTGCTAGAGGACGGTCAGTCCATGAGCAGTTCTTC.

The chain has TRBV28 and TRBJ1-1, with TRBD1 identical over 7 bases. The CDR3 runs to 11 residues. Germline CDR1 and CDR2: MDHEN and SYDVKM. V was clipped by 8 bases and J by 7 bases; unmatched bases: 4. The CDR3 sequence: CASGTDLEAFF. CDR3 nucleotide sequence: TGTGCCAGCGGGACAGACCTTGAAGCTTTCTTT.

This clonotype has only a few counts. V usage is TRBV25-1 and J usage is TRBJ1-6, with D perhaps TRBD1 (6 bases). The CDR3 is 16 residues long. V was clipped by 4 bases and J by 7 bases, with 17 bases between them. Germline-derived CDR1 and CDR2 are MGHDK and SYGVNS. CDR3 nucleotide sequence: TGTGCCAGCAGTGGGTATGGGGGGGCCCGGAATTCACCCCTCCACTTT. The encoded protein is CASSGYGGARNSPLHF.

The rearrangement uses TRBV28 and TRBJ1-2; maybe TRBD1 (5 bases). Trimming pared 7 bases from V and 4 bases from J, leaving 16 bases between. The CDR3 has 14 residues. Per the germline V gene, CDR1 is MDHEN and CDR2 is SYDVKM. DNA for the CDR3: TGTGCCAGCATCTCCGGGGGGGATTTCTATGGCTACACCTTC. This encodes CASISGGDFYGYTF.

The rearrangement uses TRBV6-1 and TRBJ2-7; TRBD2 agrees at 8 bases. CDR1 and CDR2 from the germline V gene are MNHNS and SASEGT. The ends lost 5 bases at V and 0 bases at J; junction bases unmatched: 6. This CDR3 has 15 residues. CDR3 in amino acids: CASSPPGLVSYEQYF. The CDR3 DNA is TGTGCCAGCAGTCCTCCGGGACTAGTCTCCTACGAGCAGTACTTC.

This sequence joins TRBV9 and TRBJ1-5; D gene ambiguous. Germline V gene sequence: CDR1 SGDLS, CDR2 YYNGEE. The V gene lost 0 bases and the J gene lost 4 bases, with 11 bases spanning the gap. This CDR3 contains 15 residues. DNA for the CDR3: TGTGCCAGCAGCGTAGATGATGGGAGGAATCAGCCCCAGCATTTT. It translates to CASSVDDGRNQPQHF.

This rearrangement joins TRBV15 to TRBJ1-2; D is uncertain. The germline V gene encodes CDR1 LNHNV and CDR2 YYDKDF (reference sequence). Deletions cut 5 bases from V and 0 bases from J, with 7 bases between. CDR3 length: 13 residues. The CDR3 sequence: CATSQRANYGYTF. The CDR3 nucleotides are TGTGCCACCAGCCAAAGGGCTAACTATGGCTACACCTTC. The full variable domain, with the rest looked up from reference TRBV15 and TRBJ1-2, is DAMVIQNPRYQVTQFGKPVTLSCSQTLNHNVMYWYQQKSSQAPKLLFHYYDKDFNNEADTPDNFQSRRPNTSFCFLDIRSPGLGDTAMYLCATSQRANYGYTFGSGTRLTVV.

This clonotype was counted a few times. V and J are TRBV11-2 and TRBJ1-2; perhaps TRBD1 as D (5 bases). V was cut by 5 bases and J by 3 bases, with 19 bases left in between. CDR1 is SGHAT and CDR2 is FQNNGV in the germline V gene. This CDR3 has 16 residues. The CDR3 DNA reads as TGTGCCAGCAGCACCCTCCTACGGGGGGATTACTATGGCTACACCTTC. This translates into CASSTLLRGDYYGYTF. Based on the CDR3 plus reference TRBV11-2 and TRBJ1-2, the full variable domain is EAGVAQSPRYKIIEKRQSVAFWCNPISGHATLYWYQQILGQGPKLLIQFQNNGVVDDSQLPKDRFSAERLKGVDSTLKIQPAKLEDSAVYLCASSTLLRGDYYGYTFGSGTRLTVV.

This clonotype was picked up a small number of times. The chain joins TRBV12-3 or TRBV12-4 to TRBJ1-2, with 10 bases identical to TRBD1. CDR3 size: 15 residues. V gave up 5 bases and J gave up 6 bases; unmatched junction bases: 9. CDR3 amino acids: CASSEWGQGLDGYTF. The CDR3 DNA is TGTGCCAGCAGTGAGTGGGGACAGGGGTTGGATGGCTACACCTTC.

This chain links TRBV7-2 with TRBJ2-7; TRBD2 matches at 14 bases. CDR3 length equals 15 residues. In germline, CDR1 is SGHTA, CDR2 FQGNSA. V lost 5 bases to trimming and J lost 3 bases; unmatched junction nucleotides: 3. The CDR3 region has the DNA TGTGCCAGCAGCACCGGGACTAGCGGGGGCTACGAGCAGTACTTC. Translating it yields CASSTGTSGGYEQYF. The complete variable domain, with remaining parts taken from reference TRBV7-2 and TRBJ2-7, reads GAGVSQSPSNKVTEKGKDVELRCDPISGHTALYWYRQSLGQGLEFLIYFQGNSAPDKSGLPSDRFSAERTGGSVSTLTIQRTQQEDSAVYLCASSTGTSGGYEQYFGPGTRLTVT.

This clonotype was recorded a few times. The V call is TRBV7-2, the J call TRBJ2-7; TRBD1 or TRBD2 may be the D gene (5 bases each). Germline CDR1 SGHTA, CDR2 FQGNSA. CDR3 length: 16 residues. Trimming stripped 7 bases from V and 1 base from J, with 20 bases between. In DNA, the CDR3 is TGTGCCAGCACCCCCATCCGGACACTAGGATCCTACGAGCAGTACTTC. Protein product: CASTPIRTLGSYEQYF.

The chain uses TRBV29-1 and TRBJ2-7; possibly TRBD1 for D (5 bases). Germline loops: CDR1 SQVTM, CDR2 ANQGSEA. This CDR3 contains 14 residues. Trimming shortened V by 7 bases and J by 9 bases, and 25 bases separated the two germline ends. CDR3 loop: CSGVGVPSRERQYF. CDR3 bases: TGCAGCGGAGTAGGGGTCCCCTCGCGCGAAAGGCAGTACTTC.

The sample holds a few counts of this clonotype. The rearrangement links TRBV7-2 to TRBJ2-7; tentative D call: TRBD1 (6 bases). There are 17 residues in the CDR3. Trimming took 5 bases from V and 3 from J, leaving 23 bases between them. From germline, CDR1 is SGHTA and CDR2 FQGNSA. The CDR3 protein is CASSPRGTTGAYYEQYF. The CDR3 bases are TGTGCCAGCAGCCCTAGAGGGACAACCGGGGCTTACTACGAGCAGTACTTC.

This chain links TRBV19 with TRBJ1-1, with 9 nucleotides matching TRBD1. Germline CDR1 reads LNHDA; CDR2 reads SQIVND (reference sequence). The CDR3 length is 15 residues. V dropped 3 bases and J dropped 5; count of bases not matched to a gene: 7. DNA of the CDR3: TGTGCCAGTAGTATTTATAGGACAGGGGAAACTGAAGCTTTCTTT. Its translation: CASSIYRTGETEAFF. The whole variable domain, filled in from reference TRBV19 and TRBJ1-1, reads DGGITQSPKYLFRKEGQNVTLSCEQNLNHDAMYWYRQDPGQGLRLIYYSQIVNDFQKGDIAEGYSVSREKKESFPLTVTSAQKNPTAFYLCASSIYRTGETEAFFGQGTRLTVV.

The rearrangement links TRBV6-1 to TRBJ1-2; the D is unclear. Trimming took off 1 base at V and 4 bases at J, with 10 bases between the two ends. CDR1 is MNHNS and CDR2 is SASEGT in the germline V gene. There are 14 residues in the CDR3. The CDR3 coding sequence is TGTGCCAGCAGTGAAGTTGTAGGGAGCTATGGCTACACCTTC. Translation: CASSEVVGSYGYTF.

This clonotype was counted at least ten times. The chain recombines TRBV20-1 with TRBJ2-7; D gene ambiguous. Trimming cost V 5 bases and J 3 bases, with 8 bases left between them. CDR1 is DFQATT, CDR2 SNEGSKA, per germline (reference sequence). The CDR3 covers 11 residues. The CDR3, as DNA: TGCAGTGCTTATTCAAACTACGAGCAGTACTTC. This translates into CSAYSNYEQYF.

This clonotype turned up a few times. The chain joins TRBV6-5 to TRBJ1-1; D is unclear. This CDR3 is built from 12 residues. CDR1 and CDR2 (germline): MNHEY, SVGAGI. Trimming cost V 6 bases and J 12 bases, with 17 bases left between them. The CDR3: CASRPGVLGTFF. In nucleotides, the CDR3 is TGTGCCAGCAGACCCGGGGTCTTGGGGACTTTCTTT.

V gene TRBV7-8 combines with J gene TRBJ2-1; D possibly corresponds to TRBD1 (6 bases). V lost 9 bases, J lost 8 bases, and 26 bases lay in between. Germline loops: CDR1 SGHVS, CDR2 FQNEAQ. This CDR3 is built from 16 residues. The CDR3 nucleotides read TGTGCCAGTAGCGACTGGCGATCAGGGGAAGGTGATGAGCAGTTCTTC. The encoded protein is CASSDWRSGEGDEQFF. Full variable domain (rest looked up from reference TRBV7-8 and TRBJ2-1): GAGVSQSPRYKVAKRGQDVALRCDPISGHVSLFWYQQALGQGPEFLTYFQNEAQLDKSGLPSDRFFAERPEGSVSTLKIQRTQQEDSAVYLCASSDWRSGEGDEQFFGPGTRLTVL.

This clonotype turned up a few times. The chain employs TRBV6-1 and TRBJ1-1, with 9 bases that match TRBD1. The junction had 9 bases not matched to a gene; V was cut back by 6 bases and J by 7 bases. The CDR3 loop spans 14 amino acids. Germline V gene sequence: CDR1 MNHNS, CDR2 SASEGT. For the CDR3, the DNA is TGTGCCAGCAGCCGCCGGGACAGGGTCAGTGAAGCTTTCTTT. Amino acid sequence: CASSRRDRVSEAFF.